This TCR beta chain was identified in a study of neurological immune-mediated disorders. Time point noted: longitudinal time-point 1 (baseline). For the unsorted libraries, 2 million PBMCs stored at -80 C served as input. Trimming left V 5 bases short and J 1 base short, with 14 bases between. CDR1 and CDR2 from the germline V gene are MDHEN and SYDVKM. The CDR3 loop spans 16 amino acids. Ten or more counts support this clonotype. What it binds is not known. Points from the study as a whole: The level of TCR clonal expansion was highest in patients with HTLV-1-associated myelopathy and lowest in multiple sclerosis, where it fell below the level seen in healthy controls.

cDNA synthesis was performed by 5'RACE with 10-nucleotide random UMIs. From the 5' RACE reads, TCRdb called clonotypes with MiXCR, one entry per CDR3 protein. This sample has some 77,000 distinct CDR3 sequences, with 12% to 15% found just once. Sequencing was performed on PBMCs. The origin of this receptor is a female donor with HTLV-1-associated myelopathy (HAM/TSP). The chain joins TRBV28 to TRBJ2-2; TRBD2 might be the D (6 bases). CDR3 loop: CASSPYGSGNTGELFF. The CDR3 nucleotides are TGTGCCAGCAGTCCCTATGGTAGCGGGAACACCGGGGAGCTGTTTTTT.